Sequencing of this T cell receptor beta chain was carried out in a study of T cell responses to AZD1222 COVID-19 vaccine. Germline V gives CDR1 GTSNPN, CDR2 SVGIG (reference sequence). The CDR3 loop spans 13 amino acids. V was clipped by 5 bases and J by 2 bases; unmatched bases: 6. Here immunoSEQ multiplex PCR was the method, and the copy in TCRdb shows in-frame clones only, minus some. The table includes 100,000 to 150,000 clones, 80% to 95% detected once. This material consisted of peripheral blood, taken on day 0 of MenACWY control vaccination. This chain uses TRBV30 with TRBJ2-7; 7 bases match TRBD1. This receptor was obtained from an adult in good health. The CDR3 coding sequence is TGTGCCTGGGGGGGCCAGGGGGCCTACGAGCAGTACTTC. The encoded protein is CAWGGQGAYEQYF. The complete variable domain, with remaining parts taken from reference TRBV30 and TRBJ2-7, reads SQTIHQWPATLVQPVGSPLSLECTVEGTSNPNLYWYRQAAGRGLQLLFYSVGIGQISSEVPQNLSASRPQDRQFILSSKKLLLSDSGFYLCAWGGQGAYEQYFGPGTRLTVT.